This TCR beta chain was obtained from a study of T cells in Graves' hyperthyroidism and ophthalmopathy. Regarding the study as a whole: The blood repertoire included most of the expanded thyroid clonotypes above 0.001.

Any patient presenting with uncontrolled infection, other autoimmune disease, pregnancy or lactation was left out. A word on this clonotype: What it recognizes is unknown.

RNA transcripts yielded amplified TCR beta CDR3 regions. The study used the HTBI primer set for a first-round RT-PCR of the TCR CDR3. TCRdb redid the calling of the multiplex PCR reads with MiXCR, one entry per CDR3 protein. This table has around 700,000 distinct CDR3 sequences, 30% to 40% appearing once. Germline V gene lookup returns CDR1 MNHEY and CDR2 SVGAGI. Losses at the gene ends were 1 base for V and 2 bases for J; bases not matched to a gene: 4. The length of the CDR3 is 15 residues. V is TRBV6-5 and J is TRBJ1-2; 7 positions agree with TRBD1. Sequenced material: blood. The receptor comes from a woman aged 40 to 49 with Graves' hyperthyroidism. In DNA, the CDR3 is TGTGCCAGCAGTTACTGGGACAGAACAAACTATGGCTACACCTTC. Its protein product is CASSYWDRTNYGYTF.